Listed here is a single T cell receptor beta chain. In germline, CDR1 is SGHTA, CDR2 FQGNSA. The CDR3 runs 14 residues. V dropped 5 bases and J dropped 7 bases, with 12 bases sitting between them. This sample stems from a study of technical replicates of blood from a few donors. This table comes from immunoSEQ multiplex PCR, and its TCRdb copy is limited to in-frame clones, with some not included. The table shows under 80,000 clones, with 90% to 95% occurring only once. This sequence joins TRBV7-2 and TRBJ1-6; TRBD1 is a possible D gene (6 bases). The receptor was derived from a human donor in good health. Sequencing was done on a sample of T cells isolated from PBMCs. The CDR3 spells CASSPTGRNSPLHF. The CDR3, as DNA: TGTGCCAGCAGCCCAACAGGGAGAAATTCACCCCTCCACTTT.